A single sample is the source of the 15 T cell receptor beta chains below, sequenced in a study of control samples from healthy donors and cancer patients. TCRdb keeps only in-frame clones here, not all; method: immunoSEQ multiplex PCR. The table lists roughly 83,000 clones, approximately 82% of them singletons, with around 9.5% in the top ten. The sequenced material came from blood. The receptor set was obtained from a woman aged 60-75 years in good health.

V and J are TRBV13 and TRBJ2-7; D remains ambiguous. V lost 1 base to trimming and J lost 3 bases, with 7 bases between them. From germline, CDR1 is PRHDT and CDR2 FYEKMQ (reference sequence). The CDR3 has 13 residues. CDR3 in amino acids: CASSLVPSYEQYF. CDR3 nucleotide sequence: TGTGCCAGCAGCTTAGTGCCTAGCTACGAGCAGTACTTC. The full variable domain, rest sourced from reference TRBV13 and TRBJ2-7, is AAGVIQSPRHLIKEKRETATLKCYPIPRHDTVYWYQQGPGQDPQFLISFYEKMQSDKGSIPDRFSAQQFSDYHSELNMSSLELGDSALYFCASSLVPSYEQYFGPGTRLTVT.

The genes are TRBV3-1 (or the pseudogene TRBV3-2) and TRBJ2-1; 11 positions agree with TRBD2. Germline V gene lookup returns CDR1 LGHDT and CDR2 YNNKEL (reference sequence). The CDR3 extends over 13 amino acids. V lost 1 base and J lost 16; bases outside the gene matches: 6. CDR3 sequence (DNA): TGTGCCAGCAGCCAAGGTTTAGCGGGGGGGCTTTTCTTC. Translation: CASSQGLAGGLFF.

The chain carries TRBV21-1 and TRBJ2-1; whether TRBD2, the table's D call, matches the DNA was not checked. TRBV21-1 is an annotated pseudogene. There are 18 residues in the CDR3. CDR3 protein: CASSIGLAGGQTYNEQFF. The CDR3 coding sequence is TGTGCCAGCAGCATAGGACTAGCGGGAGGCCAAACCTACAATGAGCAGTTCTTC.

This chain joins TRBV3-1 (or the pseudogene TRBV3-2) and TRBJ1-1; a possible D gene is TRBD1 (6 bases). CDR3 length: 14 residues. V was shortened by 6 bases and J by 0 bases, with 11 bases between the two germline ends. Germline V gene lookup returns CDR1 LGHDT and CDR2 YNNKEL (reference sequence). The CDR3 spells CASRAGQLNTEAFF. The DNA for the CDR3 is TGTGCCAGCAGAGCTGGACAGTTGAACACTGAAGCTTTCTTT.

V is TRBV27 and J is TRBJ2-7; TRBD1 aligns across 9 bases. The germline CDR1 and CDR2 sequences are MNHEY and SMNVEV (reference sequence). This CDR3 region has 16 residues. V lost 4 bases to trimming and J lost 4 bases; unmatched junction nucleotides: 11. CDR3 region: CASSSPGDRATYEQYF. The CDR3 bases are TGTGCCAGCAGTTCTCCCGGGGACAGGGCGACTTACGAGCAGTACTTC.

This clone turned up a few times. This chain connects TRBV2 to TRBJ1-5; D gene ambiguous. The CDR3 spans 15 residues. Germline CDR1 SNHLY, CDR2 FYNNEI. Trimming removed 5 bases at V and 3 bases at J, with 14 bases between. The CDR3 DNA reads as TGTGCCAGCAGTAGGGCAGGAATAAACAATCAGCCCCAGCATTTT. This gives the protein CASSRAGINNQPQHF. Looking up the rest from reference TRBV2 and TRBJ1-5 gives the full variable domain: EPEVTQTPSHQVTQMGQEVILRCVPISNHLYFYWYRQILGQKVEFLVSFYNNEISEKSEIFDDQFSVERPDGSNFTLKIRSTKLEDSAMYFCASSRAGINNQPQHFGDGTRLSIL.

V is TRBV5-1 and J is TRBJ2-7, with 8 positions matching TRBD1. There are 15 residues in the CDR3. Germline CDR1 SGHRS, CDR2 YFSETQ. J lost 5 bases, V lost 4 bases, and 11 bases had no gene match. CDR3 DNA: TGCGCCAGCAGCCCTGGACAGGGAAGTCCCGACGAGCAGTACTTC. It codes for CASSPGQGSPDEQYF. Full variable domain (outside the CDR3, taken from reference TRBV5-1 and TRBJ2-7): KAGVTQTPRYLIKTRGQQVTLSCSPISGHRSVSWYQQTPGQGLQFLFEYFSETQRNKGNFPGRFSGRQFSNSRSEMNVSTLELGDSALYLCASSPGQGSPDEQYFGPGTRLTVT.

The chain recombines TRBV27 with TRBJ2-5; 8 bases are shared with TRBD2. The CDR3 loop spans 13 amino acids. The V and J ends lost 5 bases and 4 bases, in that order; junction bases with no gene match: 3. Germline V gene lookup returns CDR1 MNHEY and CDR2 SMNVEV (reference sequence). DNA of the CDR3: TGTGCCAGCAGTCCACGGGGGGGAGAGACCCAGTACTTC. This codes for CASSPRGGETQYF.

V is TRBV5-1 and J is TRBJ2-3; no reliable D call. Germline CDR1 is SGHRS and CDR2 is YFSETQ. This CDR3 is 18 amino acids long. The V end lost 0 bases, the J end lost 1 base, and 18 bases lay between the germline ends. The DNA for the CDR3 is TGCGCCAGCAGCTTGGTGGTTGGGGTTACGGGCGGCACAGATACGCAGTATTTT. This codes for CASSLVVGVTGGTDTQYF.

This clone was seen once. The genes are TRBV4-1 and TRBJ1-3; D is possibly TRBD1 (6 bases). Trimming removed 1 base from V and 2 bases from J, with 12 bases in between. The CDR3 extends over 16 amino acids. Germline lookup yields CDR1 MGHRA and CDR2 YSYEKL. The CDR3 DNA reads TGCGCCAGCAGCCAAGTGGGGGGCAGTGCTGGAAACACCATATATTTT. This translates into CASSQVGGSAGNTIYF.

This CDR3 is CASSGGVGTWTGELFF. CDR3 nucleotides: TGTGCCAGCAGTGGGGGTGTTGGGACTTGGACCGGGGAGCTGTTTTTT. The chain combines TRBV6-2 or TRBV6-3 with TRBJ2-2; a possible D gene is TRBD2 (6 bases). Germline V gene data show CDR1 as MNHEY and CDR2 as SVGEGT. The CDR3 has 16 residues. V lost 5 bases, J lost 5 bases, and 18 bases lay in between.

The chain recombines TRBV5-6 with TRBJ2-1, with 9 bases fitting TRBD1. Germline assignment: CDR1 SGHDT and CDR2 YYEEEE. The V and J ends lost 2 bases and 5 bases, in that order; junction bases with no gene match: 5. This CDR3 is 15 amino acids long. CDR3 loop: CASSLGGQGNNEQFF. DNA of the CDR3: TGTGCCAGCAGCTTAGGGGGACAGGGAAACAATGAGCAGTTCTTC.

The J gene is TRBJ1-3, the V gene TRBV28; D not certain. The CDR3 runs 16 residues. Germline values: CDR1 MDHEN, CDR2 SYDVKM. Between the trimmed V and J ends, which lost 7 bases and 4 bases, there was a span of 20 bases. The CDR3 here is CASTLDGGPVGNTIYF. For the CDR3, the DNA is TGTGCCAGCACCCTCGACGGAGGGCCGGTGGGAAACACCATATATTTT.

This chain joins TRBV7-9 and TRBJ2-7, with 10 nucleotides matching TRBD2. This CDR3 contains 14 residues. In germline, CDR1 is SEHNR, CDR2 FQNEAQ (reference sequence). Trimming cost V 8 bases and J 1 base; bases outside gene matches: 5. The CDR3 here is CASYFSGRSYEQYF. The DNA of the CDR3 is TGTGCCAGCTATTTTAGCGGGAGGTCCTACGAGCAGTACTTC.

The chain combines TRBV6-6 with TRBJ1-5, with TRBD1 matching over 10 bases. The CDR3 consists of 14 residues. Trimming at V came to 6 bases and at J to 6 bases, leaving 5 bases not matched to a gene. The germline gives CDR1 MNHNY, CDR2 SVGAGI (reference sequence). The CDR3 DNA follows: TGTGCCAGCAGGGGACAGGGGTCAGGTCAGCCCCAGCATTTT. Protein product: CASRGQGSGQPQHF.